These T cell receptor beta chains were read from a single sample in a study of T cell responses to AZD1222 COVID-19 vaccine. Sequencing was performed with immunoSEQ multiplex PCR; in TCRdb, only in-frame clones are kept and a portion is missing. Of around 70,000 clones listed, around nine tenths were seen once; the top ten hold under 1.5%. Sequenced material: peripheral blood, taken 28 days after the second AZD1222 dose. These receptor sequences come from an adult who received the AZD1222 COVID-19 vaccine. Both conserved end residues are part of each CDR3. Only some rows state a clone size, as once, few, many or a class for expanded clones.

size	length	V	CDR3
NA	13	TRBV5-4	CASSLPNSYEQYF
once	15	TRBV9	CASSRDTKNTGELFF
once	14	TRBV27	CASSPDRGRTEAFF
NA	13	TRBV2	CASRGGTGSEAFF
NA	15	TRBV6-2/TRBV6-3	CASSGSNRVRYGYTF
NA	15	TRBV19	CASSAHRGRGTEAFF
NA	15	TRBV27	CASSPGQGLYQPQHF
NA	13	TRBV6-6	CASRAGSNQPQHF
NA	15	TRBV7-2	CASRYTGTFTGELFF
NA	15	TRBV18	CASSPREERWAEAFF
NA	19	TRBV11-2	CASSLDPPRQKRAKNIQYF
NA	13	TRBV6-6	CASSHQADQPQHF
few	13	TRBV6-6	CASTKGETGGYTF
once	15	TRBV30	CAWRAQGQGSYEQYF
NA	17	TRBV9	CASSVGIQSGPHREQYF
NA	13	TRBV2	CASREDRDNEQFF
NA	17	TRBV19	CASSRLAGGFAYNEQFF
NA	11	TRBV30	CAWKRESEQYF
NA	12	TRBV12-3/TRBV12-4	CASSLLDNEQFF
NA	15	TRBV7-6	CASSLVRGDTGELFF
NA	16	TRBV5-4	CASSLGGLAGVYEQYF
NA	19	TRBV7-2	CASSLRTSGRAQNKNEQFF
NA	14	TRBV19	CASKRDRAGYGYTF
NA	13	TRBV29-1	CSVTDRVGDGYTF
NA	14	TRBV18	CASSPGMLNQPQHF
NA	11	TRBV19	CASSTGWGYTF
NA	18	TRBV4-2	CASSQPSGTGSAKNIQYF
NA	16	TRBV11-1	CASSLGPQSGYDEQYF
NA	13	TRBV2	CASSSQVPQPQHF
NA	14	TRBV5-4	CASSSRWSQTEAFF